This record concerns one T cell receptor beta chain sequence. The CDR3 is 18 amino acids. This sample stems from a study of blood T cell repertoires in COVID-19. Study context: Material from acute and convalescent COVID-19 was sourced from the United States, Italy and Spain.

In the authors' workflow: Amplification of reference gene primers provided the estimated nucleated cell counts. Libraries were prepared by immunoSEQ multiplex PCR; TCRdb keeps only in-frame clonotypes and omits some of them. The D gene and trimming were derived from the DNA, and the V and J assignments and clone size from that table. The sample holds fewer than 120,000 clones, over 65% seen once. Sequences were obtained from peripheral blood. This TCR was recovered from an elderly woman with acute or convalescent COVID-19. This chain joins TRBV21-1 and TRBJ1-1. TRBV21-1 is a listed pseudogene. The CDR3 DNA follows: TGTGCCAGCAGCAAAGATAGGGGAAGGTGGAGGGGAGGAACTGAAGCTTTCTTT. This sequence encodes CASSKDRGRWRGGTEAFF.